Listed below are T cell receptor beta chains from one sample, sequenced in a study of OX40 agonist ivuxolimab in advanced cancers. TCRdb's copy holds only in-frame clones and misses some; the assay was immunoSEQ multiplex PCR. The profile shows tens of thousands of clones, about 90% of them singletons. The sequenced sample was CD4+ or CD8+ T cells sorted from blood, obtained in a trial of the OX40 agonist ivuxolimab. Every receptor here comes from an adult with an advanced solid tumor such as melanoma, head and neck, liver or kidney cancer. Both conserved end residues are part of each CDR3. The D gene is left open where the match is weak. Rows give clone size only sometimes, using once, few, many, or a class for an expanded clone.

V: TRBV7-9; size: -; D: -; J: TRBJ2-3; DNA: TGTGCCAGCATGGGTAGCGTGGAAGATACGCAGTATTTT; CDR3: CASMGSVEDTQYF
V: TRBV27; size: -; D: TRBD2; J: TRBJ2-1; DNA: TGTGCCAGCAGTTTGGGACTAGCGGGGTGGAATGAGCAGTTCTTC; CDR3: CASSLGLAGWNEQFF
V: TRBV15; size: -; D: TRBD1; J: TRBJ1-5; DNA: TGTGCCACCAGCATTGGGACAGGGGCCGGTCAGCCCCAGCATTTT; CDR3: CATSIGTGAGQPQHF
V: TRBV15; size: -; D: TRBD1; J: TRBJ1-5; DNA: TGTGCCACCAGCAGATACGGACAGGGTAGTCAGCCCCAGCATTTT; CDR3: CATSRYGQGSQPQHF
V: TRBV25-1; size: -; D: -; J: TRBJ1-1; DNA: TGTGCCAGCAGTGACAACTCGGTATGGGAGAACACTGAAGCTTTCTTT; CDR3: CASSDNSVWENTEAFF
V: TRBV7-8; size: -; D: -; J: TRBJ2-1; DNA: TGTGCCAGCAGCCCCCCCCGTTCGACCCGAGGGAATGAGCAGTTCTTC; CDR3: CASSPPRSTRGNEQFF
V: TRBV19; size: -; D: -; J: TRBJ2-7; DNA: TGTGCCAGTAGTATAACAGGGTCATCCTACGAGCAGTACTTC; CDR3: CASSITGSSYEQYF
V: TRBV27; size: -; D: -; J: TRBJ2-1; DNA: TGTGCCAGCAGTTTACTCCGGGGTCTATCCTACAATGAGCAGTTCTTC; CDR3: CASSLLRGLSYNEQFF
V: TRBV7-9; size: -; D: -; J: TRBJ1-1; DNA: TGTGCCAGCAGCCCCCCTCTGAACACTGAAGCTTTCTTT; CDR3: CASSPPLNTEAFF
V: TRBV5-6; size: -; D: TRBD2; J: TRBJ2-2; DNA: TGTGCCAGCACCTTAGCGGGGGGCGGCACCGGGGAGCTGTTTTTT; CDR3: CASTLAGGGTGELFF
V: TRBV2; size: once; D: -; J: TRBJ2-7; DNA: TGTGCCAGCACTACGAGGGGATCCTACGAGCAGTACTTC; CDR3: CASTTRGSYEQYF
V: TRBV11-2; size: once; D: TRBD1; J: TRBJ2-3; DNA: TGTGCCAGCAGCCCCCGCCAACAGGGGGGAGGCGCAGATACGCAGTATTTT; CDR3: CASSPRQQGGGADTQYF
V: TRBV7-8; size: -; D: -; J: TRBJ2-3; DNA: TGTGCCAGCAGCTTACCACGGACCAGCACAGATACGCAGTATTTT; CDR3: CASSLPRTSTDTQYF
V: TRBV11-2; size: -; D: -; J: TRBJ1-6; DNA: TGTGCCAGCAGCCTAACCAGGGATTCACCCCTCCACTTT; CDR3: CASSLTRDSPLHF
V: TRBV5-6; size: -; D: TRBD2; J: TRBJ2-1; DNA: TGTGCCAGCAGCTTCGGGACTAGCGGACTCAATGAGCAGTTCTTC; CDR3: CASSFGTSGLNEQFF
V: TRBV29-1; size: -; D: -; J: TRBJ1-2; DNA: TGCAGCGTTGAAGCAGAGGTTGTCAGGGGACTAATTGGCTACACCTTC; CDR3: CSVEAEVVRGLIGYTF
V: TRBV4-1; size: -; D: -; J: TRBJ1-2; DNA: TGCGCCAGCAGCCCACCAGAAGGTCGGGTCACCTTC; CDR3: CASSPPEGRVTF
V: TRBV15; size: -; D: -; J: TRBJ2-7; DNA: TGTGCCACCAGCAGAGTTCCCCAGGGGTCCTACGAGCAGTACTTC; CDR3: CATSRVPQGSYEQYF
V: TRBV19; size: -; D: -; J: TRBJ1-4; DNA: TGTGCCAGTAGTATAATGCGTACTGCAACTAATGAAAAACTGTTTTTT; CDR3: CASSIMRTATNEKLFF
V: TRBV27; size: -; D: -; J: TRBJ1-1; DNA: TGTGCCAGCAGTTGGGGCGGGAACACTGAAGCTTTCTTT; CDR3: CASSWGGNTEAFF
V: TRBV11-2; size: -; D: -; J: TRBJ2-5; DNA: TGTGCCAGCAGCTTAGTCTCCTGGGAGCAAGAGACCCAGTACTTC; CDR3: CASSLVSWEQETQYF
V: TRBV4-3; size: -; D: -; J: TRBJ2-6; DNA: TGCGCCAGCAGCCCAGGGCAGGAATCTGGGGCCAACGTCCTGACTTTC; CDR3: CASSPGQESGANVLTF
V: TRBV10-1; size: -; D: TRBD1; J: TRBJ1-6; DNA: TGCGCCAGCAGACCGGGACAGGCAACGAACGGGAATATGGTCCACTTT; CDR3: CASRPGQATNGNMVHF
V: TRBV7-9; size: once; D: -; J: TRBJ2-1; DNA: TGTGCCAGCAGCTTAGGGGGGGCGATCTACAATGAGCAGTTCTTC; CDR3: CASSLGGAIYNEQFF
V: TRBV5-1; size: -; D: TRBD2; J: TRBJ2-3; DNA: TGCGCCAGCAGCCGGCTGGGCGGGGGGGTAGATACGCAGTATTTT; CDR3: CASSRLGGGVDTQYF
V: TRBV21-1; size: once; D: -; J: TRBJ1-1; DNA: TGTGCCAGCAGCAGCCTCCGGGACAGGGAGAGGAACACTGAAGCTTTCTTT; CDR3: CASSSLRDRERNTEAFF
V: TRBV15; size: -; D: TRBD2; J: TRBJ2-7; DNA: TGTGCCACCAGCAGCTCTACCGGGAGGGCCTACGAGCAGTACTTC; CDR3: CATSSSTGRAYEQYF
V: TRBV30; size: once; D: TRBD1; J: TRBJ1-2; DNA: TGTGCCTGCTGGACAGGGATAAACTATGGCTACACCTTC; CDR3: CACWTGINYGYTF
V: TRBV7-8; size: -; D: TRBD2; J: TRBJ2-7; DNA: TGTGCCAGCAGCTTATTGGGAGGGGACTCCTACGAGCAGTACTTC; CDR3: CASSLLGGDSYEQYF
V: TRBV9; size: -; D: -; J: TRBJ1-1; DNA: TGTGCCAGCAGCGTGGCTACGGGCACTGAAGCTTTCTTT; CDR3: CASSVATGTEAFF
V: TRBV10-3; size: -; D: TRBD2; J: TRBJ2-1; DNA: TGTGCCATCAGTGACGCAGCGGGGCCCCTAAACCCCTACAATGAGCAGTTCTTC; CDR3: CAISDAAGPLNPYNEQFF
V: TRBV27; size: once; D: TRBD1; J: TRBJ1-6; DNA: TGTGCCAGCAGTTTACAGGGGGCGCTTCCCGTCTCCTATAATTCACCCCTCCACTTT; CDR3: CASSLQGALPVSYNSPLHF
V: TRBV7-8; size: -; D: -; J: TRBJ1-3; DNA: TGTGCCAGCAGCTTAGCGGACAGCTGGGCTGGAAACACCATATATTTT; CDR3: CASSLADSWAGNTIYF
V: TRBV9; size: -; D: -; J: TRBJ1-5; DNA: TGTGCCAGCAGCGGATCAGGGGATCAGCCCCAGCATTTT; CDR3: CASSGSGDQPQHF
V: TRBV5-6; size: -; D: TRBD1; J: TRBJ2-1; DNA: TGTGCCAGCAGCTTGCCGGGACAGGGATACAATGAGCAGTTCTTC; CDR3: CASSLPGQGYNEQFF
V: TRBV9; size: -; D: -; J: TRBJ2-7; DNA: TGTGCCAGCAGCGTAGCGACAGGAAGCTCCTACGAGCAGTACTTC; CDR3: CASSVATGSSYEQYF
V: TRBV9; size: -; D: TRBD1; J: TRBJ2-7; DNA: TGTGCCAGCAGCGTAGACCTCGGGACAGGGTCCGCGGGCGAGCAGTACTTC; CDR3: CASSVDLGTGSAGEQYF
V: TRBV5-6; size: -; D: -; J: TRBJ1-2; DNA: TGTGCCAGCAGCGGACTCGTGCGGGACACGGACTATGGCTACACCTTC; CDR3: CASSGLVRDTDYGYTF
V: TRBV14; size: -; D: -; J: TRBJ2-7; DNA: TGTGCCAGCAGCCAAGATATGACAGAATACGAGCAGTACTTC; CDR3: CASSQDMTEYEQYF
V: TRBV4-1; size: -; D: -; J: TRBJ1-2; DNA: TGCGCCAGCAGCTTCACGGACACCGGCTATGGCTACACCTTC; CDR3: CASSFTDTGYGYTF
V: TRBV7-9; size: -; D: TRBD1; J: TRBJ1-5; DNA: TGTGCCAGCAGCTCGGGACAGGGGAGGGTTATTTATCAGCCCCAGCATTTT; CDR3: CASSSGQGRVIYQPQHF
V: TRBV6-5; size: -; D: -; J: TRBJ1-5; DNA: TGTGCCAGCAGTTACTTGGAGGGATACCAGCCCCAGCATTTT; CDR3: CASSYLEGYQPQHF
V: TRBV7-6; size: -; D: -; J: TRBJ2-7; DNA: TGTGCCAGCAGCTTAGCCTTGGTCTACGAGCAGTACTTC; CDR3: CASSLALVYEQYF
V: TRBV9; size: -; D: -; J: TRBJ2-1; DNA: TGTGCCAGCAGCGTAGGTGGGGGTAATGAGCAGTTCTTC; CDR3: CASSVGGGNEQFF
V: TRBV5-5; size: -; D: -; J: TRBJ1-2; DNA: TGTGCCAGCAGCTTGGCCGGGGGCGGCTATGGCTACACCTTC; CDR3: CASSLAGGGYGYTF
V: TRBV19; size: many; D: TRBD1; J: TRBJ1-2; DNA: TGTGCCAGTAGTTCTCCCGGGACAGGTGACTATGGCTACACCTTC; CDR3: CASSSPGTGDYGYTF
V: TRBV6-5; size: -; D: -; J: TRBJ1-5; DNA: TGTGCCAGCAGGGGGAGGGGGGTTAGCAATCAGCCCCAGCATTTT; CDR3: CASRGRGVSNQPQHF
V: TRBV2; size: -; D: -; J: TRBJ1-6; DNA: TGTGCCAGCAGTGAAGAAACAGGGTCCGTTTCACCCCTCCACTTT; CDR3: CASSEETGSVSPLHF
V: TRBV11-2; size: -; D: -; J: TRBJ2-3; DNA: TGTGCCAGCAGCTTTGGGGGGCTCCTCTCTACGCAGTATTTT; CDR3: CASSFGGLLSTQYF
V: TRBV27; size: -; D: -; J: TRBJ2-7; DNA: TGTGCCAGCAGTTTATTGCATCTCGATGGGGAGCAGTACTTC; CDR3: CASSLLHLDGEQYF
V: TRBV2; size: -; D: -; J: TRBJ1-5; DNA: TGTGCCAGCAGTGATAAGGGGTTCAATCAGCCCCAGCATTTT; CDR3: CASSDKGFNQPQHF
V: TRBV7-8; size: once; D: -; J: TRBJ2-5; DNA: TGTGCCAGCAGCTTAGAGTTGTGGGCAGAGACCCAGTACTTC; CDR3: CASSLELWAETQYF
V: TRBV27; size: -; D: TRBD2; J: TRBJ2-3; DNA: TGTGCCAGCCAAGGACTAGCGGGGGGCACAGATACGCAGTATTTT; CDR3: CASQGLAGGTDTQYF